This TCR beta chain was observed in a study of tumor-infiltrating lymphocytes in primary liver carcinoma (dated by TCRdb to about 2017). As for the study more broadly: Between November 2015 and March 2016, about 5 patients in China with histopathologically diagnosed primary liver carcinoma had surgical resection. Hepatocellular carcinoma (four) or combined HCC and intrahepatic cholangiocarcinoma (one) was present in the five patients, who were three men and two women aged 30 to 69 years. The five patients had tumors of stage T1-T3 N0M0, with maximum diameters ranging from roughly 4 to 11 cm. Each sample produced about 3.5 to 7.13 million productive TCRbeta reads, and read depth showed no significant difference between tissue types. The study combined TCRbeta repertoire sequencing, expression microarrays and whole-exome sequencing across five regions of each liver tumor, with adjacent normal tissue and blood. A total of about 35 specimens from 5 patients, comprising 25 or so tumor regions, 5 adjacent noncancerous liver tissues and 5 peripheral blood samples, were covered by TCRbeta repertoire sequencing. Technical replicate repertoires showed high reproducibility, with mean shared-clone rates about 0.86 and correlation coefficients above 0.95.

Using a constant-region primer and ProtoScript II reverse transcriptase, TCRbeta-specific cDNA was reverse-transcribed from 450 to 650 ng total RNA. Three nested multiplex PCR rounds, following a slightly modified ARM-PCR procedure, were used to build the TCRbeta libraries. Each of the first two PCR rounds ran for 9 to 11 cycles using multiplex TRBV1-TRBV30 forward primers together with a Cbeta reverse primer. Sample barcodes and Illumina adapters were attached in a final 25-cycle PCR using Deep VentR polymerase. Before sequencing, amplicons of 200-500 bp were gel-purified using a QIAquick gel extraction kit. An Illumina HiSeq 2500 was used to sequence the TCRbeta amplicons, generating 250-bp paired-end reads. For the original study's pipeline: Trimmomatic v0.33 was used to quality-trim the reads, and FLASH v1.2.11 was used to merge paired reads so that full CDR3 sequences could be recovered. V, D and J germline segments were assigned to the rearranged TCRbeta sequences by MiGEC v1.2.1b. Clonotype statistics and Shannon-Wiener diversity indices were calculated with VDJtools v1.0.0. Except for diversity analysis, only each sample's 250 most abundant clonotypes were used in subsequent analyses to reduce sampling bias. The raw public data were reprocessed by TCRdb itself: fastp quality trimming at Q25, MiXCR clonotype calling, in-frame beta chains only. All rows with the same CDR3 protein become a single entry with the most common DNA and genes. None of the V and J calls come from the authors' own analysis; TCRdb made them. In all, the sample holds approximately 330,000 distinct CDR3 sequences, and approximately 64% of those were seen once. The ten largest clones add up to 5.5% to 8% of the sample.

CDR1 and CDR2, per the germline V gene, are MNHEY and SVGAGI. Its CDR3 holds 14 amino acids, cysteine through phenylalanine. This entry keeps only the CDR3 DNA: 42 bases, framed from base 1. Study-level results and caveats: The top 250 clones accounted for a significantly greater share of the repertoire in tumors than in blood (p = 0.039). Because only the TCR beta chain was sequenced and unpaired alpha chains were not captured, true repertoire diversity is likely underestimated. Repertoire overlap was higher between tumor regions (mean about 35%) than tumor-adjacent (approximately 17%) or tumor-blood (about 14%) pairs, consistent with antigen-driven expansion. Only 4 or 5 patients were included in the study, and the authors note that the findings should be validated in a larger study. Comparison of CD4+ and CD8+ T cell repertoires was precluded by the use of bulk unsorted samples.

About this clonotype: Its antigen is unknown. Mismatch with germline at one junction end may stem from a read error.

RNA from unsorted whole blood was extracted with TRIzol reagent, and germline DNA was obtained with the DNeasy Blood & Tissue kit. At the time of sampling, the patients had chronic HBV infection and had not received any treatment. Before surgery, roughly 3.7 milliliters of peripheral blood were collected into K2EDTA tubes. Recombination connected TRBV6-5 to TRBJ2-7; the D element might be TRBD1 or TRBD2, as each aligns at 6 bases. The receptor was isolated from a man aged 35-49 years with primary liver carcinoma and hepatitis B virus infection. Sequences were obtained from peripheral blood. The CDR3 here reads CASTAAGTLDEHYF. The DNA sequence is TGTGCCAGCACCGCCGCGGGGACACTGGACGAGCACTACTTC.